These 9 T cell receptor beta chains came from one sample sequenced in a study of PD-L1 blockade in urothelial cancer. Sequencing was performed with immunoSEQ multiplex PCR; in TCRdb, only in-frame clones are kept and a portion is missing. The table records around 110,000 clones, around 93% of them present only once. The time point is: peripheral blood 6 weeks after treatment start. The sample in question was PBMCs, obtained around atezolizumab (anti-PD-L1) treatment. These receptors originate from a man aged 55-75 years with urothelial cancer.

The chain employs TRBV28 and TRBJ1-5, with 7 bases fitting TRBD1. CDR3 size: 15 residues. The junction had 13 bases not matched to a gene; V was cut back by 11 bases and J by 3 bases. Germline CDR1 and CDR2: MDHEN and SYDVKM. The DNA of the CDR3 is TGTGCCTCAGGGTTGGGACAGCCAGACAATCAGCCCCAGCATTTT. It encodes CASGLGQPDNQPQHF.

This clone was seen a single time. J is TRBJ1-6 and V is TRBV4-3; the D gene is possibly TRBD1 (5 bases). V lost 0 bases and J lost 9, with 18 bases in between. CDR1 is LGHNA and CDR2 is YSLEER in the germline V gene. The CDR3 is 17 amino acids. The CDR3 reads CASSQEMIGAGFSPLHF. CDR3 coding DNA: TGCGCCAGCAGCCAAGAAATGATTGGGGCAGGATTTTCACCCCTCCACTTT.

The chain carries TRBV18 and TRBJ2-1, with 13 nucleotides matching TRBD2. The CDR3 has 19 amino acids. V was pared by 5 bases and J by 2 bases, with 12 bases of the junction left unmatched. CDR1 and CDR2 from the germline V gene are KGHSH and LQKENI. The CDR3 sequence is CASSERGLAGILTYNEQFF. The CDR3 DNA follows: TGTGCCAGCTCAGAGCGGGGACTAGCGGGAATCCTTACCTACAATGAGCAGTTCTTC.

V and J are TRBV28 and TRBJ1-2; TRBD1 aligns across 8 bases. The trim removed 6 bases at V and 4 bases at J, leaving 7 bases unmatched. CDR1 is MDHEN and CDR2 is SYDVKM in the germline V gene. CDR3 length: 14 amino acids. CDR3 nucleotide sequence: TGTGCCAGCAGGTCTACAGGGGGAGGCTATGGCTACACCTTC. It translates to CASRSTGGGYGYTF.

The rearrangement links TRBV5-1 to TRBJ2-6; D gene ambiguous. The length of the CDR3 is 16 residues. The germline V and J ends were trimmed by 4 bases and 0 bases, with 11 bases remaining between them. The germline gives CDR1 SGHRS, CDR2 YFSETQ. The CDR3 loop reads CASSLRRSSGANVLTF. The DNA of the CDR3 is TGCGCCAGCAGCCTACGACGGAGCTCTGGGGCCAACGTCCTGACTTTC.

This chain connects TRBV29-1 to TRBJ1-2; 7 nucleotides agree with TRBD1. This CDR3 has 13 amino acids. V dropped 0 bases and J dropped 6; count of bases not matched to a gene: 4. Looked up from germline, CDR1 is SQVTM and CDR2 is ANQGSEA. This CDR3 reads CSVEEYTGDGYTF. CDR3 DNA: TGCAGCGTTGAAGAGTACACAGGGGATGGCTACACCTTC.

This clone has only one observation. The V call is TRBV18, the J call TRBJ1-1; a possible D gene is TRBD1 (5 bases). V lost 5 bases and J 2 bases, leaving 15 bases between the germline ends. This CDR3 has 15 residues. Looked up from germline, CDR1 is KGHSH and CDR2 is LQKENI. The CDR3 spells CASSTARGDNTEAFF. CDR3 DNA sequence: TGTGCCAGCTCAACCGCTCGGGGGGACAACACTGAAGCTTTCTTT.

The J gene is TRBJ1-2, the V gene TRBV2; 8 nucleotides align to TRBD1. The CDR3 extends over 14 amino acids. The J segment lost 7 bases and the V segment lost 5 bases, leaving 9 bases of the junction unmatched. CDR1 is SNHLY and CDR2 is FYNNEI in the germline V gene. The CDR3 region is CASSYGQGFGGYTF. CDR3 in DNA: TGTGCCAGCAGTTACGGACAGGGCTTCGGTGGCTACACCTTC.

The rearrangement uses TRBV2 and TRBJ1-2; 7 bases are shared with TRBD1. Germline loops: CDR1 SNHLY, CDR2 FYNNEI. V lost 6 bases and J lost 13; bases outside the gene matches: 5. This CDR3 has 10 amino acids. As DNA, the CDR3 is TGTGCCAGCAGAGAGGGGGCCCCCACCTTC. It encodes CASREGAPTF.